The 29 T cell receptor beta chains below were found in one sample sequenced in a study of tumor and adjacent non-tumor tissue in lung cancer. No cell sorting was done before RNA was extracted from the tissue. The library came from three nested PCR rounds adapted from ARM-PCR protocols. MiXCR, run by TCRdb on the multiplex PCR reads, gives a single entry per CDR3 protein. Of 78,000 or so distinct CDR3 sequences in the sample, 65% to 90% were seen once. Input material: lung tumor tissue. The source of these receptors is a woman in her forties or fifties with non-small cell lung cancer.

Notes on this clonotype: The junction differs from germline at one of its ends, possibly a read error. The rearrangement uses TRBV6-1 and TRBJ2-1; TRBD2 aligns across 8 bases. This CDR3 contains 15 residues. From germline, CDR1 is MNHNS and CDR2 SASEGT. The CDR3 sequence is CASKILAGSYNEQLF. CDR3 sequence (DNA): TGTGCCAGCAAAATCCTAGCGGGCTCCTACAATGAGCAGTTATTC.

As to this clonotype: A read error may account for a junction end that differs from germline. The chain links TRBV6-1 to TRBJ2-7, with D tentatively TRBD2 (5 bases). The germline V gene encodes CDR1 MNHNS and CDR2 SASEGT. The CDR3 is 13 residues long. This CDR3 reads CAISGVTSYEQYF. In DNA, the CDR3 is TGTGCCATTTCCGGGGTCACGTCCTACGAGCAGTACTTT.

As concerns this clonotype: Germline and junction disagree at one end, which may indicate a read error. The chain carries TRBV10-3 and TRBJ1-2, with D perhaps TRBD1 (5 bases). The CDR3 runs 12 residues. Germline V gene lookup returns CDR1 ENHRY and CDR2 SYGVKD. The CDR3 spells CATPTVGTGYTF. The CDR3 nucleotides read TGTGCCACCCCCACCGTGGGGACTGGCTACACATTC.

This clonotype was seen a single time. One end of the junction fails to match germline, which may point to a read error. V usage is TRBV6-2 or TRBV6-3 and J usage is TRBJ2-3; TRBD2 might be the D (6 bases). CDR3 length: 16 amino acids. Germline CDR1 reads MNHEY; CDR2 reads SVGEGT. CDR3 sequence reads: CASSYGFGGSTDTQFF. The CDR3, as DNA: TGTGCGAGCAGTTACGGGTTCGGAGGGAGCACAGATACGCAGTTTTTT.

The V and J genes are TRBV20-1 and TRBJ2-1; the D gene could be TRBD1 or TRBD2 (7 bases each). Trimming took off 0 bases at V and 7 bases at J, with 13 bases between the two ends. Germline V lookup: CDR1 DFQATT, CDR2 SNEGSKA (reference sequence). The CDR3 is 14 residues long. As DNA, the CDR3 is TGCAGTGCTAGAGATCATCAGGGGGGGAATGAGCAGTTCTTC. It yields the protein CSARDHQGGNEQFF.

This clonotype was picked up one time. This chain uses TRBV6-6 with TRBJ2-1; D may be TRBD1 (7 bases). The germline CDR1 and CDR2 sequences are MNHNY and SVGAGI (reference sequence). Trimming shortened V by 0 bases and J by 4 bases, and 25 bases separated the two germline ends. The CDR3 covers 20 residues. The DNA of the CDR3 is TGTGCCAGCAGTTACTCAGTTCAAATGATCCGGGACAGCGGGTACAATGAGCAGTTCTTC. The encoded protein is CASSYSVQMIRDSGYNEQFF.

Concerning this clonotype: The junction differs from germline at one of its ends, possibly a read error. The rearrangement joins TRBV6-1 to TRBJ1-6, with 7 bases that match TRBD1. This CDR3 region has 15 residues. The germline V gene has CDR1 MNHNS and CDR2 SASEGT. The CDR3 region is CASSPQGQHNSLLHF. The CDR3 DNA sequence: TGTGCCAGCAGTCCCCAGGGACAGCATAATTCACTCCTCCACTTT.

On this clonotype: One end of the junction is discordant with germline, which a read error may explain. The chain carries TRBV4-2 and TRBJ2-1, with TRBD2 matching 10 bases. The germline gives CDR1 LGHNA, CDR2 YNFKEQ. The CDR3 contains 15 residues. The CDR3 sequence is CASSQRTSGGAEQLF. For the CDR3, the DNA is TGTGCCAGCAGCCAACGGACTAGCGGAGGCGCTGAGCAGCTCTTC.

This clonotype was seen once. The rearrangement uses TRBV5-4 and TRBJ2-1, with a weak D call TRBD2 (6 bases). This CDR3 has 13 residues. CDR1 and CDR2 from the germline V gene are SGHNT and YYREEE (reference sequence). With 4 bases removed from V and 16 bases from J, the gap between germline ends came to 21 bases. CDR3 DNA sequence: TGTGCCAGCAGCGCGGGACCTTGGGATGAACACTTCTTC. Its protein product is CASSAGPWDEHFF.

This clonotype occurred once. The chain combines TRBV29-1 with TRBJ2-3; 7 bases line up with TRBD2. J lost 5 bases, V lost 5 bases, and 10 bases had no gene match. This CDR3 has 14 residues. Germline CDR1 and CDR2: SQVTM and ANQGSEA. CDR3 region: CSVTGGLSIDTQYF. CDR3 in DNA: TGCAGCGTTACGGGGGGTCTGTCCATAGATACGCAGTATTTT.

By share, this clonotype counts as medium-sized. The rearrangement joins TRBV6-1 to TRBJ2-1, with TRBD2 matching 9 bases. Trimming at V came to 6 bases and at J to 4 bases, leaving 1 base not matched to a gene. The CDR3 is 13 residues long. Germline lookup yields CDR1 MNHNS and CDR2 SASEGT. The CDR3 region has the DNA TGTGCCAGCAGGACTAGCGGATACAATGAGCAGTTCTTC. Encoded protein: CASRTSGYNEQFF.

Points on this clonotype: The junction shows a germline mismatch at one end, possibly a read error. The chain joins TRBV29-1 to TRBJ1-3; D is unclear. CDR1 SQVTM and CDR2 ANQGSEA come from the germline V gene. There are 13 residues in the CDR3. The CDR3 loop reads CSLWTDSGNTIYF. In DNA, the CDR3 is TGTAGCCTCTGGACTGATTCTGGAAACACCATATATTTT.

A remark on this clonotype: The conserved closing phenylalanine or tryptophan is absent in this CDR3, likely reflecting a read error. V and J are TRBV20-1 and TRBJ1-4, with D uncertain. V lost 6 bases, J lost 7 bases, and 9 bases lay in between. The germline V gene encodes CDR1 DFQATT and CDR2 SNEGSKA (reference sequence). The CDR3 length is 11 residues. For the CDR3, the DNA is TGCAGTGCACGGCGGGGTGAAAAACTGTTTTTA. Encoded protein: CSARRGEKLFL.

About this clonotype itself: Germline is not matched at one junction end, which may reflect a read error. This rearrangement joins TRBV28 to TRBJ1-1; D unclear. The CDR3 has 13 residues. Germline V gene data show CDR1 as MDHEN and CDR2 as SYDVKM. The DNA of the CDR3 is TGTACCAGTAGTTTGGACCACAACACTGAAGCTTTCTTT. Its translation is CTSSLDHNTEAFF.

As regards this clonotype: The junction shows a germline mismatch at one end, possibly a read error. The CDR3 spells CNARDPGQDNSPLHF. CDR3 nucleotides: TGTAATGCTAGAGATCCCGGACAGGATAATTCACCCCTCCACTTT. This chain uses TRBV20-1 with TRBJ1-6; 7 nucleotides line up with TRBD1. The CDR3 has 15 amino acids. The germline gives CDR1 DFQATT, CDR2 SNEGSKA (reference sequence).

This clonotype was observed many times. This sequence joins TRBV12-3 or TRBV12-4 and TRBJ1-5, with D hard to call. This CDR3 region has 13 residues. V was clipped by 8 bases and J by 0 bases, with 8 bases between them. The CDR3 loop reads CASAQRSNQPQHF. CDR3 nucleotides: TGTGCCAGCGCCCAGCGTAGCAATCAGCCCCAGCATTTT.

A word on this clonotype: A read error may produce the germline difference seen at one junction end. The chain uses TRBV6-5 and TRBJ1-6, with TRBD1 matching over 9 bases. Per germline, CDR1 MNHEY and CDR2 SVGAGI. This CDR3 is 14 amino acids long. CDR3 bases: TGTGTCAGCAGACTACAGGGGGCCAATATACCCCTCCACTTT. Translation: CVSRLQGANIPLHF.

V is TRBV11-2 and J is TRBJ2-1; no clear D gene. The CDR3 has 12 amino acids. Germline CDR1 and CDR2: SGHAT and FQNNGV. The V and J ends lost 3 bases and 14 bases respectively, with 14 bases between them. This chain's CDR3 is CASSLVYYQEFF. In DNA, the CDR3 is TGTGCCAGCAGCTTGGTATACTACCAGGAGTTCTTC.

The V and J genes are TRBV30 and TRBJ1-5; unclear D gene. The CDR3 runs 13 residues. V shed 3 bases and J shed 3 bases, with 9 bases lying between them. Germline V CDR1 and CDR2: GTSNPN, SVGIG (reference sequence). The CDR3 coding sequence is TGTGCCTGGAGCTCTGACACCAATCAGCCCCAGCATTTT. It translates to CAWSSDTNQPQHF.

This clonotype has more than one count but fewer than ten. Compared with germline, one end of the junction differs, possibly owing to a read error. This chain links TRBV5-4 with TRBJ1-4, with 9 bases matching TRBD1. The CDR3 consists of 15 residues. Germline CDR1 and CDR2: SGHNT and YYREEE (reference sequence). The CDR3 here is CASSSNRGLDEKLSF. CDR3 in DNA: TGTGCCAGCAGCTCAAACAGGGGGCTAGATGAAAAACTGTCTTTT.

The chain joins TRBV5-5 to TRBJ2-5, with D perhaps TRBD1 (6 bases). Trimming removed 0 bases from V and 2 bases from J, with 11 bases in between. This CDR3 has 15 amino acids. Looked up from germline, CDR1 is SGHKS and CDR2 is YYEKEE (reference sequence). The CDR3 DNA reads as TGTGCCAGCAGCTTGGATACAGGGAAACAAGAGACCCAGTACTTC. Its translation is CASSLDTGKQETQYF.

The chain carries TRBV29-1 and TRBJ2-2, with 7 bases lining up with TRBD1. There are 11 residues in the CDR3. After removal of 5 bases from V and 12 bases from J, the junction contained 6 bases not matched to a gene. Germline-derived CDR1 and CDR2 are SQVTM and ANQGSEA. The CDR3 reads CSVRKTGKLFF. The CDR3 DNA sequence: TGCAGCGTTCGTAAGACAGGGAAGCTGTTTTTT.

The rearrangement joins TRBV11-2 to TRBJ2-1; the D is unclear. Trimming cost V 5 bases and J 7 bases, with 9 bases left between them. The V gene's germline CDR1 is SGHAT and CDR2 FQNNGV. This CDR3 spans 12 amino acids. The CDR3, as DNA: TGTGCCAGCAGCCTCTCCGAAAATGAGCAGTTCTTC. This gives the protein CASSLSENEQFF. The full variable domain, its missing parts supplied by reference TRBV11-2 and TRBJ2-1, is EAGVAQSPRYKIIEKRQSVAFWCNPISGHATLYWYQQILGQGPKLLIQFQNNGVVDDSQLPKDRFSAERLKGVDSTLKIQPAKLEDSAVYLCASSLSENEQFFGPGTRLTVL.

Turning to this clonotype: Germline is not matched at one junction end, which may reflect a read error. The genes are TRBV20-1 and TRBJ1-1; D possibly corresponds to TRBD1 (5 bases). The CDR3 sequence is 13 residues long. CDR1 is DFQATT, CDR2 SNEGSKA, per germline (reference sequence). This chain's CDR3 is CGARQPLNTESFF. DNA of the CDR3: TGCGGTGCTCGACAGCCGTTGAACACTGAATCTTTCTTT.

Concerning this clonotype itself: This may be a read error: a much more frequent sequence differs by one nucleotide. J is TRBJ2-3 and V is TRBV5-1, with 11 bases matching TRBD2. V trimming: 8 bases; J trimming: 4 bases; junction bases outside the gene matches: 18. The CDR3 spans 18 residues. The germline CDR1 and CDR2 sequences are SGHRS and YFSETQ. Here the CDR3 DNA reads TGCGCCAGGAGTTCTTCGACTAGCGGGATAGGTCGGGCAGATACGCAGTATTTT. Its protein product is CARSSSTSGIGRADTQYF.

This clonotype was observed a handful of times. The chain joins TRBV5-1 to TRBJ2-1; TRBD2 aligns across 11 bases. The CDR3 length is 19 residues. V gave up 4 bases and J gave up 0 bases; unmatched junction bases: 12. Germline-derived CDR1 and CDR2 are SGHRS and YFSETQ. The CDR3 DNA is TGCGCCAGCAGCGTTTGGGGACTAGCGGCCTACAGCTCCTACAATGAGCAGTTCTTC. Its translation is CASSVWGLAAYSSYNEQFF.

Comments on this clonotype: This could be a read error, since a much larger clone is one nucleotide away. This chain connects TRBV7-9 to TRBJ2-1; D possibly uses TRBD1 or TRBD2 (5 bases each). V lost 7 bases and J lost 9, with 16 bases in between. There are 13 residues in the CDR3. Germline CDR1 and CDR2: SEHNR and FQNEAQ (reference sequence). The CDR3 DNA reads as TGTGCCAGCAACCCGGGACCGCTGAGTGAGCAGTTCTTC. This gives the protein CASNPGPLSEQFF.

The chain combines TRBV5-1 with TRBJ2-7; D possibly corresponds to TRBD1 (7 bases). The germline gives CDR1 SGHRS, CDR2 YFSETQ. Deletions cut 2 bases from V and 3 bases from J, with 12 bases between. There are 14 residues in the CDR3. CDR3 residues: CASSFGRGVYEQYF. In DNA form, the CDR3 reads TGCGCCAGCAGCTTCGGCAGGGGGGTCTACGAGCAGTACTTC.

With respect to this clonotype: Mismatch with germline at one junction end may stem from a read error. The chain is built from TRBV29-1 and TRBJ2-5; possible D gene TRBD2, 6 bases. The CDR3 has 18 residues. CDR1 and CDR2 from the germline V gene are SQVTM and ANQGSEA. This CDR3 reads CSVEDLMSGDGYRETQYF. CDR3 nucleotides: TGTAGCGTTGAAGATCTTATGTCGGGGGATGGGTATCGGGAGACCCAGTACTTC.